What follows describes a single TCR beta chain. The table came from immunoSEQ multiplex PCR; TCRdb's copy has only in-frame clones and leaves some out. The sample shows 640,000 or so clones, around 87% of them seen only once. The data derive from a study of shared T cell receptors in the human thymus. These data were likewise used in another study, on human thymus T cells. That source notes: Donation came from healthy Finnish infants having corrective surgery for congenital heart defects. Thymic material originated from resections removed in the course of corrective heart surgery. An apparent bias in V and J gene usage was seen in thymic and blood repertoires.

This TCR was recovered from a boy under three years old with a congenital heart defect. The sequencing input was thymocytes.

This CDR3 reads CASSPTGGGTDTQYF. CDR3 nucleotides: TGCGCCAGCAGCCCGACAGGGGGTGGCACAGATACGCAGTATTTT. The chain is built from TRBV4-3 and TRBJ2-3, with TRBD1 matching 9 bases. Germline V gives CDR1 LGHNA, CDR2 YSLEER. CDR3 length equals 15 residues. Germline trimming cut 4 bases from V and 1 base from J; bases unmatched to any gene: 3.